This T cell receptor (beta chain) was profiled in a study of CD8 T cells in Susac syndrome. The authors carried out high-throughput sequencing of TCR beta. They applied it to CD8+ and CD4+ T cells obtained from blood. The multiple sclerosis control group comprised treatment-naive patients with stable or active relapsing-remitting disease. Negative isolation yielded CD8+ and CD4+ T cells; FACS enriched TEMRA cells. V dropped 2 bases and J dropped 9 bases, with 10 bases sitting between them. The CDR3 extends over 12 amino acids. This clonotype was observed a single time. Random-hexamer reverse transcription was applied to roughly 0.45 to 1 ug RNA. Amplification of TCR beta CDR3 across 54 Vbeta and 13 Jbeta was performed with immunoSEQ multiplex PCR. A single record per CDR3 protein comes from TCRdb applying MiXCR to the immunoSEQ multiplex PCR reads. The sample consists of hundreds of thousands of distinct CDR3 sequences, 80% to 95% of them appearing once.

The sample taken for sequencing was CD4+ T cells from PBMCs. The gene calls are TRBV23-1 and TRBJ1-1, with no clear D. TRBV23-1 is filed as an ORF, its function uncertain. The clonotype comes from a human donor with multiple sclerosis. The CDR3 here is CASSQGTVKAFF. CDR3 in DNA: TGCGCCAGCAGTCAAGGCACCGTTAAAGCTTTCTTT.